This T cell receptor (beta chain) was sequenced during a study of cytomegalovirus exposure and HLA in healthy donors. Study overall: In a previous analysis, more than 90 million unique TCR beta sequences were found from some 200 million T cells. The study's findings and limits: Association of a missense DCLRE1C variant with TCR beta V- and J-gene trimming was reported in a later analysis. Cytomegalovirus association was listed for 164 TCR beta chains. Across donors, most TCRs were seen rarely, yet some public ones were widespread.

The PCR had 60 Vbeta and 13 Jbeta primers. TCRdb keeps only in-frame clones here, not all; method: immunoSEQ multiplex PCR. The sample holds more than 95,000 clones, roughly 69% seen once. The CDR3 covers 15 residues. After removal of 4 bases from V and 2 bases from J, the junction contained 6 bases not matched to a gene. Germline V gives CDR1 SGHRS, CDR2 YFSETQ. This clone was seen only a few times. Its antigen is undetermined. The source material was PBMCs. The chain carries TRBV5-1 and TRBJ2-7; 10 bases fit TRBD1. The clonotype was recovered from a woman aged 40 to 50 in good health and CMV-seropositive. Here the CDR3 reads CASSRDRGPAYEQYF. The CDR3 DNA reads TGCGCCAGCAGCCGGGACAGGGGCCCCGCCTACGAGCAGTACTTC.